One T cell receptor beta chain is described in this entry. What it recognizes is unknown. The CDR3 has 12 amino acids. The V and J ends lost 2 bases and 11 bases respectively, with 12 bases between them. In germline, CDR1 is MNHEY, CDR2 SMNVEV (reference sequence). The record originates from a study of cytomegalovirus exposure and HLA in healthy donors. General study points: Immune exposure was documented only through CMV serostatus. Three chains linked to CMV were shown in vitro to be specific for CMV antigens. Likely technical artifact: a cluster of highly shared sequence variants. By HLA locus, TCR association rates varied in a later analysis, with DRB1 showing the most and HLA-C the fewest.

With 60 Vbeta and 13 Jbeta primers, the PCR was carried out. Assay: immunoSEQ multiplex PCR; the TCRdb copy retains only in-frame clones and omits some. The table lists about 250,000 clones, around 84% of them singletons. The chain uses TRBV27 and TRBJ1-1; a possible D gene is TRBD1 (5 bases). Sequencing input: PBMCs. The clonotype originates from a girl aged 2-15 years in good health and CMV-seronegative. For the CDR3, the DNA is TGTGCCAGCAGTTTACTCGGGGGAGGGGCTTTCTTT. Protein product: CASSLLGGGAFF.